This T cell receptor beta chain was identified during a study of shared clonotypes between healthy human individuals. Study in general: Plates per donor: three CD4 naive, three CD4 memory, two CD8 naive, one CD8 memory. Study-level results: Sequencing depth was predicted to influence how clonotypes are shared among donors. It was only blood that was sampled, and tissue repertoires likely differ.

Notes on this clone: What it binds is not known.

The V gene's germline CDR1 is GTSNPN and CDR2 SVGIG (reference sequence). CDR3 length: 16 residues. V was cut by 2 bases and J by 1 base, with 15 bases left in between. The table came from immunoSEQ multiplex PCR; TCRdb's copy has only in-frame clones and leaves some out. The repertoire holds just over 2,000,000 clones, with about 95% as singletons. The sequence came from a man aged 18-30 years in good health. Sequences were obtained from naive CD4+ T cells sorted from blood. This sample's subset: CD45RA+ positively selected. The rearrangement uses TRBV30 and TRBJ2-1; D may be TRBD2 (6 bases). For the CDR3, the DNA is TGTGCCTGGAGTCCCCGGGGAAGCGGGTCCTACAATGAGCAGTTCTTC. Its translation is CAWSPRGSGSYNEQFF. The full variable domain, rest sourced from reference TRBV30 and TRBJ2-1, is SQTIHQWPATLVQPVGSPLSLECTVEGTSNPNLYWYRQAAGRGLQLLFYSVGIGQISSEVPQNLSASRPQDRQFILSSKKLLLSDSGFYLCAWSPRGSGSYNEQFFGPGTRLTVL.